The 26 T cell receptor beta chains in this list originate from one sample, sequenced in a study of shared clonotypes between healthy human individuals. Clones were read by immunoSEQ multiplex PCR, and TCRdb kept only the in-frame ones, dropping some. The data contain some 980,000 clones, approximately 80% of them seen just once; the ten biggest clones take up over 1.3%. The sample was memory CD4+ T cells sorted from blood. Subset indicated: CD45RA-negative fraction. The receptors were gathered from a man in his late teens or twenties in good health.

This chain links TRBV2 with TRBJ2-1; 7 bases align to TRBD1. CDR1 is SNHLY, CDR2 FYNNEI, per germline. The CDR3 consists of 13 residues. V shed 5 bases and J 6 bases; nucleotides not matched to a gene: 4. In DNA form, the CDR3 reads TGTGCCAGCAGTTACAGGGGATCCAATGAGCAGTTCTTC. This encodes CASSYRGSNEQFF.

This chain joins TRBV28 and TRBJ2-4; D gene unclear. From germline, CDR1 is MDHEN and CDR2 SYDVKM. V dropped 7 bases and J dropped 3 bases, with 16 bases sitting between them. This CDR3 contains 15 residues. The DNA for the CDR3 is TGTGCCAGCAACTCCCTCTCGTCGGGCAAAAACATTCAGTACTTC. Protein: CASNSLSSGKNIQYF.

The gene calls are TRBV15 and TRBJ2-2; 7 bases line up with TRBD1. Trimming at V came to 3 bases and at J to 1 base, leaving 5 bases not matched to a gene. The CDR3 length is 16 residues. Germline-derived CDR1 and CDR2 are LNHNV and YYDKDF (reference sequence). The CDR3 DNA sequence: TGTGCCACCAGCAGCCCGGGACAGATGAACACCGGGGAGCTGTTTTTT. This codes for CATSSPGQMNTGELFF.

This clone has more than one count but fewer than ten. V gene TRBV6-5 combines with J gene TRBJ1-2, with a tentative D call TRBD1 (5 bases). Trimming removed 2 bases from V and 0 bases from J, with 13 bases in between. CDR3 length equals 16 residues. CDR1 is MNHEY and CDR2 is SVGAGI in the germline V gene. CDR3 in DNA: TGTGCCAGCAGTTACCTCAGGGTAGGGACTAACTATGGCTACACCTTC. Translating gives CASSYLRVGTNYGYTF.

The rearrangement links TRBV9 to TRBJ1-4; tentative D call: TRBD1 (5 bases). The V gene's germline CDR1 is SGDLS and CDR2 YYNGEE. The ends were cut back, 0 bases at V and 5 bases at J, with 14 bases in the middle. The CDR3 covers 16 residues. The DNA of the CDR3 is TGTGCCAGCAGCGTAGGCGTTGACAGTTCGAATGAAAAACTGTTTTTT. Protein product: CASSVGVDSSNEKLFF.

This clone was found a few times. This chain uses TRBV2 with TRBJ2-4; D gene uncertain. Per the germline V gene, CDR1 is SNHLY and CDR2 is FYNNEI. The CDR3 totals 14 residues. V lost 3 bases, J lost 0 bases, and 6 bases lay in between. The CDR3 loop reads CASSDILAKNIQYF. CDR3 nucleotide sequence: TGTGCCAGCAGTGACATTCTAGCCAAAAACATTCAGTACTTC.

The chain carries TRBV25-1 and TRBJ2-1; 12 bases match TRBD2. Germline V gene data show CDR1 as MGHDK and CDR2 as SYGVNS. Trimming removed 4 bases from V and 9 bases from J; junction bases left unmatched: 4. This CDR3 comprises 14 residues. CDR3 DNA sequence: TGTGCCAGCAGTGTACTAGCGGGGGGACGTGAGCAGTTCTTC. It encodes CASSVLAGGREQFF.

This chain uses TRBV7-8 with TRBJ1-5; 7 nucleotides align to TRBD1. V shed 5 bases, J shed 1 base, and the junction held 8 bases outside the gene matches. The CDR3 loop spans 16 amino acids. Per germline, CDR1 SGHVS and CDR2 FQNEAQ. CDR3 DNA sequence: TGTGCCAGCAGCCAAATCGACAGGGCCAGCAATCAGCCCCAGCATTTT. The encoded protein is CASSQIDRASNQPQHF.

The chain has TRBV18 and TRBJ1-2; 11 positions agree with TRBD1. The CDR3 runs 16 residues. V was clipped by 6 bases and J by 0 bases; unmatched bases: 6. Germline-derived CDR1 and CDR2 are KGHSH and LQKENI. The CDR3 sequence is CASSLGQGAANYGYTF. In DNA form, the CDR3 reads TGTGCCAGCTCGCTCGGACAGGGGGCCGCTAACTATGGCTACACCTTC.

The rearrangement joins TRBV11-2 to TRBJ1-4; D may be TRBD1 (6 bases). There are 14 residues in the CDR3. Germline V gene sequence: CDR1 SGHAT, CDR2 FQNNGV. Trimming cost V 5 bases and J 7 bases, with 14 bases left between them. CDR3 residues: CASSLGGRSEKLFF. DNA for the CDR3: TGTGCCAGCAGCCTGGGGGGCCGGAGTGAAAAACTGTTTTTT.

The V and J genes are TRBV10-2 and TRBJ1-4; possibly TRBD1 for D (5 bases). With 3 bases removed from V and 4 bases from J, the gap between germline ends came to 9 bases. This CDR3 is built from 14 residues. Looked up from germline, CDR1 is WSHSY and CDR2 is SAAADI. DNA of the CDR3: TGCGCCAGCAGTGATGGGCAGGGTAATGAAAAACTGTTTTTT. Encoded protein: CASSDGQGNEKLFF.

The rearrangement links TRBV6-6 to TRBJ2-4; D remains unclear. Germline assignment: CDR1 MNHNY and CDR2 SVGAGI (reference sequence). The CDR3 is 15 residues long. Trimming took off 0 bases at V and 0 bases at J, with 6 bases between the two ends. In DNA form, the CDR3 reads TGTGCCAGCAGTTACTCGACGATAGCCAAAAACATTCAGTACTTC. Translated: CASSYSTIAKNIQYF.

The chain has TRBV19 and TRBJ1-5, with 10 nucleotides matching TRBD1. CDR3 length: 18 residues. Trimming at V came to 0 bases and at J to 0 bases, leaving 5 bases not matched to a gene. Germline V lookup: CDR1 LNHDA, CDR2 SQIVND (reference sequence). Written as DNA, the CDR3 is TGTGCCAGTAGTATAGATGGGACAGGGGTATATAGCAATCAGCCCCAGCATTTT. As protein: CASSIDGTGVYSNQPQHF.

The V and J genes are TRBV28 and TRBJ1-5; D perhaps matches TRBD1 (6 bases). V was cut by 3 bases and J by 4 bases, with 13 bases left in between. Germline V gene data show CDR1 as MDHEN and CDR2 as SYDVKM. The CDR3 extends over 15 amino acids. The DNA for the CDR3 is TGTGCCAGCAGTTTCAGTGGCAGGGGAAATCAGCCCCAGCATTTT. Protein product: CASSFSGRGNQPQHF. Full variable domain (remainder filled in from reference TRBV28 and TRBJ1-5): DVKVTQSSRYLVKRTGEKVFLECVQDMDHENMFWYRQDPGLGLRLIYFSYDVKMKEKGDIPEGYSVSREKKERFSLILESASTNQTSMYLCASSFSGRGNQPQHFGDGTRLSIL.

This clone was detected only once. V usage is TRBV7-2 and J usage is TRBJ2-3, with D tentatively TRBD2 (7 bases). The CDR3 is 14 amino acids. Trimming took off 8 bases at V and 7 bases at J, with 19 bases between the two ends. Germline values: CDR1 SGHTA, CDR2 FQGNSA. Here the CDR3 reads CASLGGGDVYTQYF. Written as DNA, the CDR3 is TGTGCCAGCCTTGGGGGGGGCGATGTTTATACGCAGTATTTT.

Only a few counts were recorded for this clone. The chain recombines TRBV27 with TRBJ2-7; a weak D match, TRBD2 (6 bases). CDR1 is MNHEY, CDR2 SMNVEV, per germline (reference sequence). Trimming cost V 7 bases and J 7 bases, with 26 bases left between them. The CDR3 is made up of 16 amino acids. CDR3 nucleotide sequence: TGTGCCAGCATCATCGCCCTACTAGCCGTCTTACGAGAGCAGTACTTC. It encodes CASIIALLAVLREQYF.

This clone was detected ten times or more. This chain connects TRBV5-1 to TRBJ1-2; D gene uncertain. Trimming removed 4 bases from V and 4 bases from J, with 20 bases in between. The CDR3 has 16 amino acids. Per the germline V gene, CDR1 is SGHRS and CDR2 is YFSETQ. In nucleotides, the CDR3 is TGCGCCAGCAGCAAGGTGCTGGCAGCTGGCCGCTATGGCTACACCTTC. Protein sequence: CASSKVLAAGRYGYTF.

This chain links TRBV5-1 with TRBJ2-2; D may be TRBD1 (6 bases). The CDR3 sequence is 14 residues long. The germline V gene has CDR1 SGHRS and CDR2 YFSETQ. Trimming removed 3 bases at V and 4 bases at J, with 10 bases between. CDR3 region: CASSSDRITGELFF. The CDR3, as DNA: TGCGCCAGCAGCTCGGACAGAATCACCGGGGAGCTGTTTTTT.

This chain joins TRBV6-5 and TRBJ1-6; 9 nucleotides align to TRBD1. The CDR3 loop spans 16 amino acids. V shed 0 bases, J shed 7 bases, and the junction held 4 bases outside the gene matches. Germline CDR1 reads MNHEY; CDR2 reads SVGAGI. The CDR3 loop is CASSYSRTGENSPLHF. The CDR3 DNA follows: TGTGCCAGCAGTTACTCCCGGACAGGGGAGAATTCACCCCTCCACTTT.

V and J are TRBV6-1 and TRBJ2-5, with 7 bases aligning to TRBD1. This CDR3 is built from 15 residues. The germline V gene encodes CDR1 MNHNS and CDR2 SASEGT. J was trimmed by 6 bases and V by 3 bases; bases with no gene match: 10. CDR3 sequence (DNA): TGTGCCAGCAGTGATGGGCAGGGGGTAGGAAAGACCCAGTACTTC. It specifies CASSDGQGVGKTQYF.

The chain employs TRBV7-8 and TRBJ2-1; no definite D call. CDR3 length: 11 amino acids. Trimming removed 10 bases at V and 1 base at J, with 5 bases between. The germline V gene has CDR1 SGHVS and CDR2 FQNEAQ. CDR3 DNA: TGTGCCACGCGGTCCTACAATGAGCAGTTCTTC. Translation gives CATRSYNEQFF.

This chain connects TRBV10-1 to TRBJ2-7, with a tentative D call TRBD1 (5 bases). CDR1 is WNHNN and CDR2 is SYGVQD in the germline V gene (reference sequence). This CDR3 comprises 14 residues. Trimming left V 0 bases short and J 6 bases short, with 12 bases between. The CDR3 nucleotides read TGCGCCAGCAGTGAGTCGTCAGGGCGCAGCGAGCAGTACTTC. This encodes CASSESSGRSEQYF.

This chain uses TRBV5-6 with TRBJ2-5; D remains unclear. CDR1 and CDR2 from the germline V gene are SGHDT and YYEEEE. The V end was cut by 0 bases, the J end by 0 bases, with 9 bases between. This CDR3 comprises 15 residues. CDR3 bases: TGTGCCAGCAGCTTGGTCACGGTATACCAAGAGACCCAGTACTTC. Translated, it gives CASSLVTVYQETQYF.

The rearrangement joins TRBV6-6 to TRBJ2-1, with 7 bases identical to TRBD1. The V gene end was trimmed by 6 bases and the J gene end by 8 bases; junction bases not matched to a gene: 7. The CDR3 consists of 13 residues. Germline V gives CDR1 MNHNY, CDR2 SVGAGI (reference sequence). CDR3 sequence: CASSRQGWDEQFF. CDR3 nucleotides: TGTGCCAGCAGCCGACAGGGTTGGGATGAGCAGTTCTTC.

This clone was counted between two and nine times. V gene TRBV6-5 combines with J gene TRBJ1-1, with a weak D call TRBD1 (6 bases). This CDR3 spans 14 amino acids. Germline V gives CDR1 MNHEY, CDR2 SVGAGI. The ends were cut back, 6 bases at V and 5 bases at J, with 16 bases in the middle. The DNA of the CDR3 is TGTGCCAGCAGCCCCAGGGGTTTACGAACTGAAGCTTTCTTT. The encoded protein is CASSPRGLRTEAFF.

This clone appeared a few times. This chain uses TRBV28 with TRBJ2-7; 8 bases are a match to TRBD1. Germline CDR1 and CDR2: MDHEN and SYDVKM. The V segment lost 8 bases and the J segment 6 bases; nucleotides outside the gene matches: 6. This CDR3 is built from 12 residues. The CDR3 loop is CASGDRRAEQYF. The CDR3 region has the DNA TGTGCCAGCGGGGACAGGAGGGCCGAGCAGTACTTC.